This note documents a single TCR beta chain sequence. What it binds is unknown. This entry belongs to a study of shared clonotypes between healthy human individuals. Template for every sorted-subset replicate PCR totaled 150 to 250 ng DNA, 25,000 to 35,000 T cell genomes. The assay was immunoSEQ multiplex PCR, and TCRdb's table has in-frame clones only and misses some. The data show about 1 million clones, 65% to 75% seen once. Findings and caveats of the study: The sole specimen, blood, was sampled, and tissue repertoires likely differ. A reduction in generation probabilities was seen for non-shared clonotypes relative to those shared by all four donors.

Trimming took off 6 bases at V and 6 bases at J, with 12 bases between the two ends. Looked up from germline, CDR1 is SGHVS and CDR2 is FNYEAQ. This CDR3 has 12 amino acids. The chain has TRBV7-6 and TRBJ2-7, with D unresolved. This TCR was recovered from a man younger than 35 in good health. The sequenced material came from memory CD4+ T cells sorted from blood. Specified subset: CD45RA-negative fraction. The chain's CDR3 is CASRPTSGEQYF. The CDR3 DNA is TGTGCCAGCAGACCTACTTCTGGCGAGCAGTACTTC.